Shown below are 20 T cell receptor beta chains from a single sample sequenced in a study of shared clonotypes between healthy human individuals. The protocol was immunoSEQ multiplex PCR, while the TCRdb copy is restricted to in-frame clones and leaves out a portion. Among roughly 2.5 million clones, more than 90% were seen once, and the ten largest hold about 0.13%. Sequencing was performed on naive CD4+ T cells sorted from blood. Regarding subset: CD45RA+ positively selected. Every receptor here comes from a man between 18 and 35 years old in good health.

This chain uses TRBV6-5 with TRBJ1-4; TRBD1 matches 7 bases. CDR1 is MNHEY and CDR2 is SVGAGI in the germline V gene. Germline trimming cut 4 bases from V and 7 bases from J; bases unmatched to any gene: 3. CDR3 length equals 13 residues. The CDR3 sequence: CASSSYRGEKLFF. CDR3 nucleotides: TGTGCCAGCAGTTCATACAGGGGTGAAAAACTGTTTTTT.

Comment on this clone: The same CDR3 also results from other DNA sequences found in this sample. The rearrangement joins TRBV11-2 to TRBJ2-3; D is undetermined. V was trimmed by 6 bases and J by 2 bases, leaving 6 bases between them. CDR1 and CDR2 (germline): SGHAT, FQNNGV. This CDR3 is 12 amino acids long. CDR3 region: CASSPDTDTQYF. For the CDR3, the DNA is TGTGCCAGCAGTCCAGACACAGATACGCAGTATTTT.

A note on this clone: Other DNA sequences within the sample encode an identical CDR3. The rearrangement uses TRBV6-5 and TRBJ2-1; no clear D. Germline values: CDR1 MNHEY, CDR2 SVGAGI. Trimming pared 6 bases from V and 0 bases from J, leaving 3 bases between. This CDR3 is built from 12 residues. Written as DNA, the CDR3 is TGTGCCAGCAGCCCCTCCTACAATGAGCAGTTCTTC. Protein: CASSPSYNEQFF.

The chain is built from TRBV5-1 and TRBJ2-2, with D uncertain. Germline V gene data show CDR1 as SGHRS and CDR2 as YFSETQ. The CDR3 has 14 amino acids. V dropped 3 bases and J dropped 1 base, with 7 bases sitting between them. CDR3 coding DNA: TGCGCCAGCAGCTCAAGGCAGAACACCGGGGAGCTGTTTTTT. It specifies CASSSRQNTGELFF.

The V gene is TRBV4-3, the J gene TRBJ1-6; D unresolved. The V end was cut by 1 base, the J end by 0 bases, with 13 bases between. This CDR3 is 18 amino acids long. Germline values: CDR1 LGHNA, CDR2 YSLEER. The CDR3 sequence: CASSQVSNPSSYNSPLHF. CDR3 nucleotide sequence: TGCGCCAGCAGCCAAGTATCGAATCCCAGCTCCTATAATTCACCCCTCCACTTT.

The J gene is TRBJ2-7, the V gene TRBV5-1; D uncertain. Trimming removed 1 base from V and 6 bases from J, with 11 bases in between. Per the germline V gene, CDR1 is SGHRS and CDR2 is YFSETQ. The CDR3 runs 13 residues. The CDR3 nucleotides are TGCGCCAGCAGCTTGAGCACCTTGGGCGAGCAGTACTTC. Translation: CASSLSTLGEQYF. The whole variable domain, remainder taken from reference TRBV5-1 and TRBJ2-7, is KAGVTQTPRYLIKTRGQQVTLSCSPISGHRSVSWYQQTPGQGLQFLFEYFSETQRNKGNFPGRFSGRQFSNSRSEMNVSTLELGDSALYLCASSLSTLGEQYFGPGTRLTVT.

The chain is built from TRBV2 and TRBJ2-7, with 7 bases lining up with TRBD1. The V segment lost 6 bases and the J segment 5 bases; nucleotides outside the gene matches: 4. CDR1 SNHLY and CDR2 FYNNEI come from the germline V gene. The CDR3 spans 12 residues. The CDR3 nucleotides read TGTGCCAGCAGAGACAGGGTGAACGAGCAGTACTTC. This codes for CASRDRVNEQYF.

Concerning this clone: Other DNA sequences from this sample encode an identical CDR3 as well. The chain couples TRBV18 to TRBJ1-1; D remains unclear. The length of the CDR3 is 13 residues. CDR1 and CDR2 from the germline V gene are KGHSH and LQKENI. V was pared by 4 bases and J by 1 base, with 7 bases between. For the CDR3, the DNA is TGTGCCAGCTCACAGGGTGGGAACACTGAAGCTTTCTTT. Protein sequence: CASSQGGNTEAFF.

V usage is TRBV6-1 and J usage is TRBJ2-3; a weak D match, TRBD2 (5 bases). The ends were cut back, 2 bases at V and 0 bases at J, with 12 bases in the middle. This CDR3 has 16 amino acids. Germline-derived CDR1 and CDR2 are MNHNS and SASEGT. This chain's CDR3 is CASSEQRPLSTDTQYF. The CDR3 DNA reads TGTGCCAGCAGTGAACAGCGGCCCCTGAGCACAGATACGCAGTATTTT.

The chain couples TRBV6-5 to TRBJ1-3; D uncertain. Germline V CDR1 and CDR2: MNHEY, SVGAGI. The CDR3 consists of 15 residues. Trimming shortened V by 10 bases and J by 0 bases, and 16 bases separated the two germline ends. DNA of the CDR3: TGTGCCACCGGAACGACCACCTTCTCTGGAAACACCATATATTTT. Its protein product is CATGTTTFSGNTIYF.

This chain uses TRBV6-1 with TRBJ2-7; D may be TRBD1 or TRBD2 (7 bases each). The CDR3 contains 10 residues. Germline V gives CDR1 MNHNS, CDR2 SASEGT. The germline V and J ends were trimmed by 10 bases and 6 bases, with 10 bases remaining between them. This chain's CDR3 is CAIRGGEQYF. The CDR3 DNA is TGTGCCATCAGGGGGGGCGAGCAGTACTTC.

The chain joins TRBV29-1 to TRBJ2-3; D might be TRBD2 (6 bases). The CDR3 is 13 amino acids. Trimming took off 3 bases at V and 3 bases at J, with 10 bases between the two ends. From germline, CDR1 is SQVTM and CDR2 ANQGSEA. CDR3 sequence reads: CSVDGTPTDTQYF. The CDR3 nucleotides read TGCAGCGTTGATGGGACTCCTACAGATACGCAGTATTTT.

V gene TRBV6-1 combines with J gene TRBJ2-5; a possible D gene is TRBD2 (5 bases). This CDR3 spans 11 amino acids. V lost 7 bases, J lost 5 bases, and 8 bases lay in between. Germline V gene lookup returns CDR1 MNHNS and CDR2 SASEGT. CDR3 residues: CASTGEETQYF. The CDR3 DNA follows: TGTGCCAGCACCGGGGAGGAGACCCAGTACTTC.

This chain joins TRBV7-2 and TRBJ1-2; 7 bases agree with TRBD1. V dropped 5 bases and J dropped 7; count of bases not matched to a gene: 7. This CDR3 region has 13 residues. The germline V gene encodes CDR1 SGHTA and CDR2 FQGNSA. CDR3 region: CASSLRTGGGYTF. As DNA, the CDR3 is TGTGCCAGCAGCCTCCGGACAGGAGGTGGCTACACCTTC.

This chain connects TRBV10-3 to TRBJ2-7; D gene uncertain. Germline CDR1 ENHRY, CDR2 SYGVKD. The CDR3 is 15 amino acids. The V end lost 2 bases, the J end lost 4 bases, and 15 bases lay between the germline ends. The CDR3 DNA follows: TGTGCCATCAGTGAGGGGATAGGGTACGGGTACGAGCAGTACTTC. This sequence encodes CAISEGIGYGYEQYF.

Details on this clone: At the DNA level, this CDR3 is encoded by other sequences in the same sample as well. The CDR3 sequence: CASSGGPSGNTIYF. As DNA, the CDR3 is TGTGCCAGCAGTGGGGGGCCTTCTGGAAACACCATATATTTT. The V and J genes are TRBV2 and TRBJ1-3; D perhaps matches TRBD1 (6 bases). The V end was cut by 4 bases, the J end by 1 base, with 8 bases between. CDR1 and CDR2 from the germline V gene are SNHLY and FYNNEI. This CDR3 is built from 14 residues.

V usage is TRBV7-2 and J usage is TRBJ2-5; weak D call: TRBD1 (5 bases). Deletions cut 5 bases from V and 1 base from J, with 14 bases between. Germline V gene lookup returns CDR1 SGHTA and CDR2 FQGNSA. This CDR3 is 15 amino acids long. CDR3 nucleotide sequence: TGTGCCAGCAGCAGAAGACAGTCGGGCCAAGAGACCCAGTACTTC. It encodes CASSRRQSGQETQYF.

The CDR3 nucleotides read TGCGCCAGCAGTGTTGCAGGTCCGGGGGCCCAGTACTTC. This gives the protein CASSVAGPGAQYF. The chain couples TRBV10-1 to TRBJ2-5, with TRBD2 as a possible D gene (6 bases). Germline V gene lookup returns CDR1 WNHNN and CDR2 SYGVQD (reference sequence). Between the trimmed V and J ends, which lost 4 bases and 9 bases, there was a span of 15 bases. The CDR3 is made up of 13 amino acids.

This chain uses TRBV15 with TRBJ1-6, with TRBD1 identical over 9 bases. Trimming cost V 5 bases and J 11 bases; bases outside gene matches: 13. Germline V gives CDR1 LNHNV, CDR2 YYDKDF (reference sequence). This CDR3 has 16 residues. The CDR3: CATSRPDRGNQTPLHF. The CDR3 DNA follows: TGTGCCACCAGCCGCCCGGACAGGGGAAATCAAACACCCCTCCACTTT.

The J gene is TRBJ2-5, the V gene TRBV6-5; D is undetermined. The V and J ends lost 5 bases and 5 bases respectively, with 12 bases between them. The length of the CDR3 is 13 residues. Germline V gene sequence: CDR1 MNHEY, CDR2 SVGAGI. The CDR3 reads CASSPQGGETQYF. In nucleotides, the CDR3 is TGTGCCAGCAGTCCGCAAGGTGGGGAGACCCAGTACTTC.